This passage covers 8 T cell receptor beta chains from one sample sequenced in a study of blood T cell repertoires in COVID-19 (dated by TCRdb to 2020 to 2021). The library was produced with the immunoSEQ multiplex PCR assay. In TCRdb, the immuneACCESS table is reduced to in-frame sequences with V and J assigned. These tables do not hold every clone; where another copy was compared, an unresolved V gene accounts for under half, and the others remain unexplained. The sample yields around 140,000 clones; roughly 90% were counted once. About 4.5% of the sample is in the top ten clones. The material sequenced was PBMCs or T cells enriched from blood (not recorded which). These TCRs come from a man aged 45 to 65 who had recovered from COVID-19.

The V call is TRBV5-1, the J call TRBJ1-2; D ambiguous. The CDR3 has 13 residues. Trimming removed 0 bases at V and 3 bases at J, with 6 bases between. From germline, CDR1 is SGHRS and CDR2 YFSETQ. For the CDR3, the DNA is TGCGCCAGCAGCTTGGCCACAGACTATGGCTACACCTTC. This sequence encodes CASSLATDYGYTF.

This chain links TRBV5-4 with TRBJ1-3, with a weak D call TRBD1 (5 bases). The CDR3 extends over 17 amino acids. V lost 2 bases, J lost 0 bases, and 15 bases lay in between. In germline, CDR1 is SGHNT, CDR2 YYREEE (reference sequence). Here the CDR3 DNA reads TGTGCCAGCAGCTTCCGAGGGGACTTGGGCTCTGGAAACACCATATATTTT. It is translated as CASSFRGDLGSGNTIYF.

This chain joins TRBV7-2 and TRBJ2-1, with 8 bases matching TRBD1. In germline, CDR1 is SGHTA, CDR2 FQGNSA. The CDR3 contains 14 residues. V shed 6 bases and J 9 bases; nucleotides not matched to a gene: 10. The chain's CDR3 is CASSLRTGQGEQFF. CDR3 DNA sequence: TGTGCCAGCAGTCTTAGGACAGGGCAAGGTGAGCAGTTCTTC.

This chain links TRBV5-3 with TRBJ1-2, with TRBD1 identical over 10 bases. TRBV5-3 counts as an open reading frame of uncertain function. After removal of 0 bases from V and 0 bases from J, the junction contained 5 bases not matched to a gene. There are 17 residues in the CDR3. The CDR3 here is CARSLDDRGRANYGYTF. The CDR3, as DNA: TGTGCCAGAAGCTTGGATGACAGGGGGCGAGCTAACTATGGCTACACCTTC.

The chain recombines TRBV6-5 with TRBJ1-2, with 9 bases fitting TRBD1. The CDR3 has 14 amino acids. Per germline, CDR1 MNHEY and CDR2 SVGAGI. The trim removed 0 bases at V and 8 bases at J, leaving 4 bases unmatched. This CDR3 is CASSYSGQGTGYTF. The CDR3 DNA reads TGTGCCAGCAGTTACTCAGGACAGGGGACCGGCTACACCTTC.

The chain couples TRBV24-1 to TRBJ1-4; 10 bases match TRBD1. V gave up 3 bases and J gave up 8 bases; unmatched junction bases: 5. Germline V gene sequence: CDR1 KGHDR, CDR2 SFDVKD. The CDR3 is made up of 15 amino acids. This CDR3 reads CATSDPGQGNEKLFF. In nucleotides, the CDR3 is TGTGCCACCAGTGATCCGGGACAGGGGAACGAAAAACTGTTTTTT.

This chain joins TRBV9 and TRBJ2-5; TRBD1 matches 10 bases. The CDR3 runs to 15 residues. Germline V gene sequence: CDR1 SGDLS, CDR2 YYNGEE. V lost 4 bases, J lost 4 bases, and 7 bases stayed unmatched. This chain's CDR3 is CASSPWDRGRETQYF. The CDR3 DNA reads as TGTGCCAGCAGCCCATGGGACAGGGGAAGAGAGACCCAGTACTTC.

This chain connects TRBV30 to TRBJ1-5; D remains ambiguous. The CDR3 runs to 14 residues. Germline CDR1 reads GTSNPN; CDR2 reads SVGIG (reference sequence). With 6 bases removed from V and 3 bases from J, the gap between germline ends came to 15 bases. The CDR3 DNA sequence: TGTGCCTGTTCGATGGCGGCGACCAATCAGCCCCAGCATTTT. Amino acids: CACSMAATNQPQHF.